The TCR beta chain under discussion was sequenced for a study of T cells after yellow fever vaccination. Study summary: The authors prepared low-cell-number fractions using SMART-Seq v4 Ultra Low Input. Study-wide points: It was a weaker secondary response, yet one that peaked faster, at day 5 versus 15. Abundant clonotypes from the bulk population could contaminate FACS-sorted repertoires.

TCRdb called the 5' RACE reads again in MiXCR, with one record for every CDR3 protein. The data contain some 300,000 distinct CDR3 sequences, roughly 10% of them singletons. This CDR3 comprises 14 residues. CDR1 and CDR2 from the germline V gene are LNHDA and SQIVND (reference sequence). The V end lost 5 bases, the J end lost 1 base, and 11 bases lay between the germline ends. Turning to this clonotype: Its antigen is undetermined.

The sequence came from a man between 18 and 35 years old who received the YFV17D yellow fever vaccine. The genes are TRBV19 and TRBJ1-1; D gene unclear. The sequenced sample was CD4+ T cells sorted from PBMCs, obtained 45 days after the yellow fever booster vaccination. CDR3 loop: CASSPQASNTEAFF. The CDR3 coding sequence is TGTGCCAGTAGTCCCCAAGCGTCGAACACTGAAGCTTTCTTT.